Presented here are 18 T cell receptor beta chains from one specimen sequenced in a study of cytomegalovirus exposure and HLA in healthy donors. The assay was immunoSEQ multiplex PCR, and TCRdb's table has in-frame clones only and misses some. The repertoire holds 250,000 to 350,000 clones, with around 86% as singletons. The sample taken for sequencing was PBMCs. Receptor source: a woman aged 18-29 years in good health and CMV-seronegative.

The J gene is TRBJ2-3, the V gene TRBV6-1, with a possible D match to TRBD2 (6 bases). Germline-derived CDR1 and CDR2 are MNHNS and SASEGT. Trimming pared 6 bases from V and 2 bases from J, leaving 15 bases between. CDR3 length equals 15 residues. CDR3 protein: CASRTGTLLTDTQYF. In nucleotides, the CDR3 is TGTGCCAGCAGGACCGGGACTTTGCTCACAGATACGCAGTATTTT.

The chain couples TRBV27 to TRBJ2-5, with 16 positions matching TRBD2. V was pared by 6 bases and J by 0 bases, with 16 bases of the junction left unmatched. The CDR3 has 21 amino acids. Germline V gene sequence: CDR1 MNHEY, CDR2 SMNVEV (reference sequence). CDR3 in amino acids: CASRQMGGTSGRGPHQETQYF. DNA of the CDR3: TGTGCCAGCAGACAGATGGGCGGGACTAGCGGGAGGGGGCCTCACCAAGAGACCCAGTACTTC.

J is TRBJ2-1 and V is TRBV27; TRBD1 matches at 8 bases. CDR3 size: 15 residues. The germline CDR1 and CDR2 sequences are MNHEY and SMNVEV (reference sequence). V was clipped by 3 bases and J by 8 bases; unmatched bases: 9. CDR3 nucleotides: TGTGCCAGCAGTTTGACGACAGGGGAGATCGATGAGCAGTTCTTC. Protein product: CASSLTTGEIDEQFF.

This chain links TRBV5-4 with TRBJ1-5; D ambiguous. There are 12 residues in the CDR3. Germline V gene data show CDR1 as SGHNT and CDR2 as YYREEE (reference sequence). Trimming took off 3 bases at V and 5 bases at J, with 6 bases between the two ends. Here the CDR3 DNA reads TGTGCCAGCAGCTCCCCAGATCAGCCCCAGCATTTT. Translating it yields CASSSPDQPQHF. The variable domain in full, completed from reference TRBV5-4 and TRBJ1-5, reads ETGVTQSPTHLIKTRGQQVTLRCSSQSGHNTVSWYQQALGQGPQFIFQYYREEENGRGNFPPRFSGLQFPNYSSELNVNALELDDSALYLCASSSPDQPQHFGDGTRLSIL.

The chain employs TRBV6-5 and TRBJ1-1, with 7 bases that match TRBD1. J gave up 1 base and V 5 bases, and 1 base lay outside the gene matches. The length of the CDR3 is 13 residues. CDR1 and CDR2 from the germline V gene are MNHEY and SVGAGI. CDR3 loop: CASSTGENTEAFF. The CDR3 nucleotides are TGTGCCAGCAGTACAGGGGAGAACACTGAAGCTTTCTTT.

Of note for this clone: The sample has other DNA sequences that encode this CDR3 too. The CDR3 sequence is CASSIPRTGTNTGELFF. DNA for the CDR3: TGTGCCAGTAGTATCCCTCGGACAGGAACGAACACCGGGGAGCTGTTTTTT. The genes are TRBV19 and TRBJ2-2; 7 nucleotides agree with TRBD1. The V segment lost 3 bases and the J segment 0 bases; nucleotides outside the gene matches: 7. CDR1 is LNHDA, CDR2 SQIVND, per germline (reference sequence). This CDR3 is built from 17 residues.

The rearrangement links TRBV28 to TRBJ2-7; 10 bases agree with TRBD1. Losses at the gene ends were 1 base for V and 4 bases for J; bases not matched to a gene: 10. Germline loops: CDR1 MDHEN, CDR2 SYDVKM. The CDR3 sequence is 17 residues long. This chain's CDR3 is CASSLYHPGQGTYEQYF. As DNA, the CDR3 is TGTGCCAGCAGTTTATACCACCCGGGACAGGGGACGTACGAGCAGTACTTC.

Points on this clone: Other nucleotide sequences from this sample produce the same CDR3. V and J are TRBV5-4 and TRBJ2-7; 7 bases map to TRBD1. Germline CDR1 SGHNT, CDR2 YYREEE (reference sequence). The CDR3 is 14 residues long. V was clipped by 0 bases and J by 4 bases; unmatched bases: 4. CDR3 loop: CASSLGQGPYEQYF. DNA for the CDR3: TGTGCCAGCAGCTTGGGACAGGGACCTTACGAGCAGTACTTC. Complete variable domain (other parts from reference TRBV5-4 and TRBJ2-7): ETGVTQSPTHLIKTRGQQVTLRCSSQSGHNTVSWYQQALGQGPQFIFQYYREEENGRGNFPPRFSGLQFPNYSSELNVNALELDDSALYLCASSLGQGPYEQYFGPGTRLTVT.

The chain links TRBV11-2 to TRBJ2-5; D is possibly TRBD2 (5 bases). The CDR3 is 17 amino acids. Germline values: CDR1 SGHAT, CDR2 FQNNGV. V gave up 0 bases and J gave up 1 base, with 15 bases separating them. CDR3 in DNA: TGTGCCAGCAGCTTAGACGGACTTAGCGCCGCCCAAGAGACCCAGTACTTC. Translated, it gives CASSLDGLSAAQETQYF.

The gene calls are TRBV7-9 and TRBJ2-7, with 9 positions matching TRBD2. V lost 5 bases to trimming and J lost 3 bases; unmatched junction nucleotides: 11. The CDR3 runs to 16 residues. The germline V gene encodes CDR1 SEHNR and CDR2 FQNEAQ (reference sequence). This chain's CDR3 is CASSPHSGSRNYEQYF. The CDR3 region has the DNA TGTGCCAGCAGCCCCCATAGCGGGAGCCGAAACTACGAGCAGTACTTC.

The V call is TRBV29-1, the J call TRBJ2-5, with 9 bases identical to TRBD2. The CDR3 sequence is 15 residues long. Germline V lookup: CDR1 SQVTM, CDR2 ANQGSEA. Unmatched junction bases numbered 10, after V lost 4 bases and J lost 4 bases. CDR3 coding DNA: TGCAGCGTTGTGAGGCTAGCGGGACCAGGAGAGACCCAGTACTTC. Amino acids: CSVVRLAGPGETQYF.

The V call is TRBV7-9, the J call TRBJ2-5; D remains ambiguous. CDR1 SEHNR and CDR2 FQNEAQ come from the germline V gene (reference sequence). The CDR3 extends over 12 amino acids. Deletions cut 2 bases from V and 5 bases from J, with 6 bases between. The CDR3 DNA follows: TGTGCCAGCAGCTTATCTATGGAGACCCAGTACTTC. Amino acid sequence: CASSLSMETQYF.

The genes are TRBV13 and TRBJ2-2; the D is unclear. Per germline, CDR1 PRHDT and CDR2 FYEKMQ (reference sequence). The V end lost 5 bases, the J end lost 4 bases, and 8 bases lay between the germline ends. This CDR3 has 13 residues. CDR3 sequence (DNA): TGTGCCAGCAGCCTCAGGCTCACCGGGGAGCTGTTTTTT. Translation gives CASSLRLTGELFF.

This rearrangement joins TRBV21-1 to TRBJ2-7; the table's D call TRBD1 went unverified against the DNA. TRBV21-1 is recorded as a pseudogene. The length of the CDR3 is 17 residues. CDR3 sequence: CASSKARRDRVTYEQYF. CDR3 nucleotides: TGTGCCAGCAGCAAAGCTCGGAGGGACAGGGTAACGTACGAGCAGTACTTC.

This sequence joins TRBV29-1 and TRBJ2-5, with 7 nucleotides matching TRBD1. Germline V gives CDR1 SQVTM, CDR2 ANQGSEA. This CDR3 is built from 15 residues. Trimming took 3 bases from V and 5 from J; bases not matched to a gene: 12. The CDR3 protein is CSVDPVSGQLETQYF. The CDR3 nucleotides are TGCAGCGTTGACCCCGTGTCGGGACAGTTGGAGACCCAGTACTTC.

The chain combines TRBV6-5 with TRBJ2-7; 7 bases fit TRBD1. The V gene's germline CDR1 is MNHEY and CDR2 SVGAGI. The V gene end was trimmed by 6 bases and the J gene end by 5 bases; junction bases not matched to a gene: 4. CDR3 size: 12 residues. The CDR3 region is CASSPRGNEQYF. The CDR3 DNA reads TGTGCCAGCAGCCCCAGGGGGAACGAGCAGTACTTC.

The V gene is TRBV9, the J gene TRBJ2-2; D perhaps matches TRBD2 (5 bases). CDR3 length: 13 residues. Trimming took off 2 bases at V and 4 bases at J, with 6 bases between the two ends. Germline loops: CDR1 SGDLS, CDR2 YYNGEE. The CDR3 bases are TGTGCCAGCAGCGTCAGCGGCACCGGGGAGCTGTTTTTT. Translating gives CASSVSGTGELFF.

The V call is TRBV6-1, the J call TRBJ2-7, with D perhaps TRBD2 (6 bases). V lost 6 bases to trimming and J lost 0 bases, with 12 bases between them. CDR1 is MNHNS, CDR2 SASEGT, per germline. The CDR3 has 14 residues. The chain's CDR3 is CASRRGSGSYEQYF. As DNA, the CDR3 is TGTGCCAGCAGAAGGGGTAGCGGCTCCTACGAGCAGTACTTC.